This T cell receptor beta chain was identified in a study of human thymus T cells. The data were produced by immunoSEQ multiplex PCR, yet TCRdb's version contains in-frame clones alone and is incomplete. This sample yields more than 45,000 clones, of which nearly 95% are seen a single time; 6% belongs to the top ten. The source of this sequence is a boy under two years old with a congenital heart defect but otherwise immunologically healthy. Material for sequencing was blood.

The CDR3 here is CASRRGGGELFF. The DNA of the CDR3 is TGTGCCAGCAGAAGGGGCGGGGGGGAGCTGTTTTTT. The chain joins TRBV27 to TRBJ2-2, with D perhaps TRBD1 or TRBD2 (5 bases each). The V end lost 6 bases, the J end lost 8 bases, and 10 bases lay between the germline ends. CDR1 MNHEY and CDR2 SMNVEV come from the germline V gene (reference sequence). The CDR3 runs to 12 residues.